Listed below are T cell receptor beta chains from one sample, sequenced in a study of blood T cell repertoires in COVID-19. Here immunoSEQ multiplex PCR was the method, and the copy in TCRdb shows in-frame clones only, minus some. The sample holds around 68,000 clones, more than 75% seen once. Sequenced: peripheral blood. Receptor source: a human donor in a cohort sampled during active COVID-19. Both conserved end residues are part of each CDR3. Fields, in order: clone size, D gene, J gene, V gene, CDR3 protein, CDR3 DNA. The D gene is left open where the match is weak. Size values are once, few and many counts, or a class for expanded clones, and some rows have none.

clone size: .; D gene: TRBD2; J gene: TRBJ2-1; V gene: TRBV4-2; CDR3 protein: CASSQAGTSGYNEQFF; CDR3 DNA: TGTGCCAGCAGCCAAGCCGGGACTAGCGGTTACAATGAGCAGTTCTTC
clone size: .; D gene: TRBD1; J gene: TRBJ1-1; V gene: TRBV5-4; CDR3 protein: CASSLNQGVVAAEAFF; CDR3 DNA: TGTGCCAGCAGCTTGAATCAGGGGGTCGTCGCGGCTGAAGCTTTCTTT
clone size: .; D gene: .; J gene: TRBJ1-1; V gene: TRBV19; CDR3 protein: CASSITGNTEAFF; CDR3 DNA: TGTGCCAGTAGTATCACAGGGAACACTGAAGCTTTCTTT
clone size: .; D gene: .; J gene: TRBJ2-1; V gene: TRBV4-1; CDR3 protein: CASSQVGGHYNEQFF; CDR3 DNA: TGCGCCAGCAGCCAAGTAGGGGGACATTACAATGAGCAGTTCTTC
clone size: .; D gene: TRBD2; J gene: TRBJ2-1; V gene: TRBV11-2; CDR3 protein: CASSLERGGYNEQFF; CDR3 DNA: TGTGCCAGCAGCTTAGAGCGGGGAGGGTACAATGAGCAGTTCTTC
clone size: .; D gene: TRBD2; J gene: TRBJ2-3; V gene: TRBV18; CDR3 protein: CASSPTAGAPPDTQYF; CDR3 DNA: TGTGCCAGCTCACCGACAGCGGGGGCCCCGCCAGATACGCAGTATTTT
clone size: once; D gene: .; J gene: TRBJ2-1; V gene: TRBV14; CDR3 protein: CASSQDRAGYNEQFF; CDR3 DNA: TGTGCCAGCAGCCAAGATAGGGCGGGCTACAATGAGCAGTTCTTC
clone size: .; D gene: TRBD1; J gene: TRBJ1-2; V gene: TRBV24-1; CDR3 protein: CATSSWQPTGKSYGYTF; CDR3 DNA: TGTGCCACCAGTTCATGGCAACCGACAGGGAAAAGCTATGGCTACACCTTC
clone size: few; D gene: TRBD1; J gene: TRBJ2-2; V gene: TRBV2; CDR3 protein: CASSLRQGYTGELFF; CDR3 DNA: TGTGCCAGCAGTTTACGACAGGGGTACACCGGGGAGCTGTTTTTT
clone size: .; D gene: .; J gene: TRBJ2-4; V gene: TRBV6-5; CDR3 protein: CASCEGPGGNIQYF; CDR3 DNA: TGTGCCAGCTGCGAGGGCCCCGGCGGGAACATTCAGTACTTC
clone size: .; D gene: TRBD1; J gene: TRBJ2-5; V gene: TRBV5-4; CDR3 protein: CASSLEAGGGETQYF; CDR3 DNA: TGTGCCAGCAGCTTGGAGGCAGGGGGCGGGGAGACCCAGTACTTC
clone size: .; D gene: .; J gene: TRBJ2-5; V gene: TRBV16; CDR3 protein: CASSGSTYQETQYF; CDR3 DNA: TGTGCCAGCAGCGGGAGCACATACCAAGAGACCCAGTACTTC
clone size: .; D gene: .; J gene: TRBJ2-3; V gene: TRBV5-7; CDR3 protein: CASSPPGDTDTQYF; CDR3 DNA: TGTGCCAGCAGCCCACCGGGGGACACAGATACGCAGTATTTT